This T cell receptor beta chain came from a study of T cells in Graves' hyperthyroidism and ophthalmopathy. Study-wide results and limits: Ophthalmopathy, which appeared later, was predicted by the model a median about 6 months before onset. A model built on 13 V-J features separated ophthalmopathy from stable hyperthyroidism.

Aged 18 to 65, the patients had hyperthyroidism that was newly diagnosed and had lasted under 2 months. Lactation, pregnancy, other autoimmune disease or uncontrolled infection led to exclusion of patients. What was amplified from RNA transcripts were TCR beta CDR3 regions. HTBI primers were employed in a first-round RT-PCR of the TCR CDR3. One entry per CDR3 protein, called by TCRdb with MiXCR from the multiplex PCR reads. Among a few hundred thousand distinct CDR3 sequences listed, more than 45% were seen once. This CDR3 is built from 15 residues. CDR1 SGHVS and CDR2 FQNEAQ come from the germline V gene. J gave up 4 bases and V 4 bases, and 5 bases lay outside the gene matches. The count of this clonotype is one. Antigen: not known.

The clonotype originates from a woman between 18 and 30 years old with Graves' hyperthyroidism. Input material: peripheral blood or thyroid tissue (not recorded which). The chain recombines TRBV7-8 with TRBJ2-2; TRBD1 agrees at 8 bases. CDR3 amino acids: CASSWTGRGTGELFF. The CDR3 nucleotides are TGTGCCAGCAGCTGGACAGGGCGCGGCACCGGGGAGCTGTTTTTT. Full variable domain (missing parts from reference TRBV7-8 and TRBJ2-2): GAGVSQSPRYKVAKRGQDVALRCDPISGHVSLFWYQQALGQGPEFLTYFQNEAQLDKSGLPSDRFFAERPEGSVSTLKIQRTQQEDSAVYLCASSWTGRGTGELFFGEGSRLTVL.